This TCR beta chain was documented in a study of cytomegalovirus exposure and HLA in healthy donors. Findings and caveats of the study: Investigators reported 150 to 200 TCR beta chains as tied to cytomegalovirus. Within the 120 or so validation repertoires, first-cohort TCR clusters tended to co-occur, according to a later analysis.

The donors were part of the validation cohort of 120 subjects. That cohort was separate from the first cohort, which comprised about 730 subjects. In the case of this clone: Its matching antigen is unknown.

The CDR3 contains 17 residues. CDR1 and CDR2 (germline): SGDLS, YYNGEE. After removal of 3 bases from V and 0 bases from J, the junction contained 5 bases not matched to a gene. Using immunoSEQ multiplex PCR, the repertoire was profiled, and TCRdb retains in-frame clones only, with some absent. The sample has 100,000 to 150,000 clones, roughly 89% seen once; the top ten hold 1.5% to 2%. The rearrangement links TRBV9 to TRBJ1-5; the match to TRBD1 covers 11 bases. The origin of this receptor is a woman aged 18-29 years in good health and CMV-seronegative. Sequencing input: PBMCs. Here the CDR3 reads CASSEGQGAYSNQPQHF. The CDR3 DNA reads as TGTGCCAGCAGCGAAGGACAGGGGGCCTATAGCAATCAGCCCCAGCATTTT.